This T cell receptor beta chain was captured by sequencing in a study of T-cell reconstitution after alpha-beta-depleted transplantation in children. General study results and limits: It was surviving recipient T cells and thymic progenitors that gave some patients high TCRbeta diversity at day 60.

Germline V gives CDR1 MNHEY, CDR2 SMNVEV (reference sequence). The CDR3 is made up of 13 amino acids. Trimming took off 5 bases at V and 9 bases at J, with 17 bases between the two ends. Worth noting for this clonotype: What it binds is not known.

As it was prepared, the TCRbeta library received unique molecular identifiers. MiXCR, applied by TCRdb to the PCR reads, yields one record per CDR3 protein. The repertoire has hundreds of thousands of distinct CDR3 sequences, approximately 15% of them found once; the top ten carry just under 5%. The chain joins TRBV27 to TRBJ2-7; D remains unclear. Sample: PBMCs, mostly from graft donor cells, taken 360 days after TCRalphabeta/CD19-depleted stem cell transplant. This TCR was recovered from a male patient between 10 and 17 years old who had a stem cell transplant for acute lymphoblastic leukemia, so the T cells may come from the graft donor. The CDR3 reads CASSAKMGLGQYF. DNA for the CDR3: TGTGCCAGCAGTGCCAAAATGGGGTTGGGGCAGTACTTC.